This TCR beta chain was profiled in a study of blood T cell repertoires in COVID-19. As for the study in general: T cells, B-cell-depleted T cells, or PBMCs supplied cDNA or gDNA.

The V end lost 4 bases, the J end lost 5 bases, and 5 bases lay between the germline ends. The CDR3 runs 12 residues. CDR1 is SEHNR, CDR2 FQNEAQ, per germline (reference sequence). This clone was seen a handful of times. Different DNA sequences within this sample yield the same CDR3. Methods used by the authors: Counts of nucleated cells, estimated from reference gene primer amplification, were obtained. Profiled with immunoSEQ multiplex PCR; TCRdb holds only in-frame clones, not every one. The V and J calls and clone size are taken from that table; D and trimming were inferred from the DNA. The profile shows about 190,000 clones, 90% of them singletons.

V and J are TRBV7-9 and TRBJ2-2; possible D gene TRBD1, 5 bases. This receptor was obtained from a man over 45 with acute or convalescent COVID-19. Sequenced sample: peripheral blood. CDR3 sequence: CASSYRTGELFF. CDR3 bases: TGTGCCAGCAGCTACAGGACCGGGGAGCTGTTTTTT.